A single T cell receptor beta chain is shown here with its context. In this sample, this clone turned up a few times. The antigen it recognizes is unknown. Nothing much larger sits one base from this clone, and base qualities are not available. Library preparation employed the immunoSEQ multiplex PCR assay. What TCRdb holds here is the immuneACCESS table cut down to in-frame rearrangements. Part of the clones is not present; checked against another copy, under half of the missing clones reflect an unresolved V gene, and the others are unexplained. Within this sample are about 73,000 clones, with roughly nine tenths of them counted one time only. The ten largest make up roughly 4.5% of the sample. The CDR3 covers 15 residues, taking in both the cysteine and the phenylalanine. CDR3 DNA is the only sequence kept; it has 45 bases, read in frame from the first base. From V the trimming removes 1 base and from J it removes 7 bases, while the gene matches leave 8 bases of the junction unaccounted for. The germline V gene encodes CDR1 LGHNA and CDR2 YSLEER.

The data were obtained in a study of technical replicates of blood from a few donors (dated by TCRdb to 2017 to 2019). The receptor comes from a human donor in good health. Some clones in this sample may be carry-over from other donors' samples. The specimen was PBMCs. This chain is built from TRBV4-3 and TRBJ1-1; the junction holds 8 bases that match TRBD1. The CDR3 region has the sequence CASSQGIQGGIEAFF. The nucleotide sequence reads as follows: TGCGCCAGCAGCCAAGGGATACAGGGGGGGATTGAAGCTTTCTTT.